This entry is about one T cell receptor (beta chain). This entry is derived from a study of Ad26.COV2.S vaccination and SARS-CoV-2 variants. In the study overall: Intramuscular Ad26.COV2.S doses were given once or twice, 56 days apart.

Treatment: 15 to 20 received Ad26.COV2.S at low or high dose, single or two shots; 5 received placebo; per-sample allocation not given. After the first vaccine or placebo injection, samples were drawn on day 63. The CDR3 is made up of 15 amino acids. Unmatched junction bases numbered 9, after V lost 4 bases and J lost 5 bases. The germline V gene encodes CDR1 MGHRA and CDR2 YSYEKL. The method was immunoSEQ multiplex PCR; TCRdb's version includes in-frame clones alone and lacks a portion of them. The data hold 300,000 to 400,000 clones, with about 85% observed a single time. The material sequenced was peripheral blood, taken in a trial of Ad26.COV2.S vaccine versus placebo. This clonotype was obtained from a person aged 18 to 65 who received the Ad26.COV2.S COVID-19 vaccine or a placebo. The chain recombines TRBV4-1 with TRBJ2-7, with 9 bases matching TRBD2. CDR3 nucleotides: TGCGCCAGCAGCCGTTGGGCGGGGGGGCTGGACGAGCAGTACTTC. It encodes CASSRWAGGLDEQYF.